Below, 20 T cell receptor beta chains from the same sample are listed, as sequenced in a study of T cells in tumors after PD-1 blockade. Profiling relied on immunoSEQ multiplex PCR, and the TCRdb table lists in-frame clones only, not all of them. The data contain tens of thousands of clones, under 80% of them singletons. The sequences come from PBMCs, collected after anti-PD-1 treatment. The receptor set was obtained from a human donor with basal cell carcinoma.

This clone was observed a single time. This chain connects TRBV18 to TRBJ2-2, with unresolved D. V was cut by 2 bases and J by 1 base, with 8 bases left in between. Germline loops: CDR1 KGHSH, CDR2 LQKENI. There are 15 residues in the CDR3. CDR3 residues: CASSPGVGNTGELFF. The DNA for the CDR3 is TGTGCCAGCTCACCAGGGGTCGGGAACACCGGGGAGCTGTTTTTT.

This clone was detected once. The chain has TRBV19 and TRBJ2-5; 10 bases fit TRBD1. The V gene end was trimmed by 4 bases and the J gene end by 1 base; junction bases not matched to a gene: 9. The CDR3 contains 17 residues. The germline CDR1 and CDR2 sequences are LNHDA and SQIVND (reference sequence). CDR3 loop: CASSTLAGQGGQETQYF. DNA for the CDR3: TGTGCCAGTAGTACCCTGGCAGGACAGGGGGGCCAAGAGACCCAGTACTTC.

This chain joins TRBV3-1 (or the pseudogene TRBV3-2) and TRBJ2-2; 7 positions agree with TRBD1. V gave up 1 base and J gave up 2 bases; unmatched junction bases: 7. Germline values: CDR1 LGHDT, CDR2 YNNKEL (reference sequence). This CDR3 comprises 17 residues. CDR3 DNA sequence: TGTGCCAGCAGCCAAGTTGACAGGGCCCTTAACACCGGGGAGCTGTTTTTT. Protein product: CASSQVDRALNTGELFF.

The chain uses TRBV30 and TRBJ1-2, with no clear D. The CDR3 runs 12 residues. V was clipped by 2 bases and J by 2 bases, with 6 bases between them. Germline V gene data show CDR1 as GTSNPN and CDR2 as SVGIG (reference sequence). The CDR3 DNA reads as TGTGCCTGGAGTTCTACAAACTATGGCTACACCTTC. This sequence encodes CAWSSTNYGYTF.

This clone was counted once. The gene calls are TRBV18 and TRBJ1-2; D unclear. This CDR3 is 16 amino acids long. The ends were cut back, 1 base at V and 3 bases at J, with 15 bases in the middle. Germline V gives CDR1 KGHSH, CDR2 LQKENI. As DNA, the CDR3 is TGTGCCAGCTCACCACAGATCCGAGGGCGCGACTATGGCTACACCTTC. Translation gives CASSPQIRGRDYGYTF. The full variable domain, with the rest looked up from reference TRBV18 and TRBJ1-2, is NAGVMQNPRHLVRRRGQEARLRCSPMKGHSHVYWYRQLPEEGLKFMVYLQKENIIDESGMPKERFSAEFPKEGPSILRIQQVVRGDSAAYFCASSPQIRGRDYGYTFGSGTRLTVV.

The J gene is TRBJ1-2, the V gene TRBV19, with D uncertain. Germline CDR1 LNHDA, CDR2 SQIVND (reference sequence). The CDR3 spans 14 residues. Trimming left V 3 bases short and J 4 bases short, with 12 bases between. DNA of the CDR3: TGTGCCAGTAGTATGAGATGGCAGAGCTATGGCTACACCTTC. Protein: CASSMRWQSYGYTF. Using reference TRBV19 and TRBJ1-2 for the parts outside the CDR3, the full variable domain is DGGITQSPKYLFRKEGQNVTLSCEQNLNHDAMYWYRQDPGQGLRLIYYSQIVNDFQKGDIAEGYSVSREKKESFPLTVTSAQKNPTAFYLCASSMRWQSYGYTFGSGTRLTVV.

In its sample, this clone was seen a few times. The chain is built from TRBV11-3 and TRBJ2-3; no firm D call. CDR1 is SGHNT, CDR2 YENEEA, per germline. This CDR3 comprises 13 residues. Deletions cut 1 base from V and 9 bases from J, with 11 bases between. The CDR3 bases are TGTGCCAGCAGCTTAGTGTCCAGCGAAACGCAGTATTTT. It codes for CASSLVSSETQYF.

The J gene is TRBJ2-5, the V gene TRBV4-1; no clear D gene. This CDR3 spans 13 amino acids. Trimming removed 0 bases from V and 5 bases from J, with 7 bases in between. From germline, CDR1 is MGHRA and CDR2 YSYEKL. The CDR3 spells CASSQDPSETQYF. CDR3 in DNA: TGCGCCAGCAGCCAAGACCCTAGTGAGACCCAGTACTTC.

V usage is TRBV10-3 and J usage is TRBJ2-2, with a tentative D call TRBD2 (6 bases). The CDR3 has 15 amino acids. Germline V gives CDR1 ENHRY, CDR2 SYGVKD. V was shortened by 3 bases and J by 1 base, with 9 bases between the two germline ends. The CDR3 protein is CAISDSGENTGELFF. The DNA for the CDR3 is TGTGCCATCAGTGACTCGGGGGAGAACACCGGGGAGCTGTTTTTT.

V is TRBV19 and J is TRBJ1-2, with D possibly matching TRBD1 (5 bases). The CDR3 sequence is 13 residues long. The V gene's germline CDR1 is LNHDA and CDR2 SQIVND (reference sequence). V was pared by 6 bases and J by 5 bases, with 13 bases between. The CDR3 protein is CASREQGTYGYTF. The CDR3 nucleotides are TGTGCCAGTAGGGAGCAGGGAACATATGGCTACACCTTC.

The chain carries TRBV10-3 and TRBJ2-4, with D possibly being TRBD1 or TRBD2 (5 bases each). Germline V gene data show CDR1 as ENHRY and CDR2 as SYGVKD. Trimming pared 5 bases from V and 4 bases from J, leaving 18 bases between. CDR3 length equals 16 residues. The CDR3 loop is CAISPGTNQDKNIQYF. CDR3 in DNA: TGTGCCATCAGTCCAGGGACCAACCAGGATAAAAACATTCAGTACTTC.

This sequence joins TRBV2 and TRBJ1-2; D gene ambiguous. Germline CDR1 SNHLY, CDR2 FYNNEI. This CDR3 is 13 amino acids long. Trimming pared 7 bases from V and 6 bases from J, leaving 15 bases between. The CDR3 sequence is CASTTSGVNGYTF. The CDR3 DNA is TGTGCCAGCACCACGAGCGGGGTAAATGGCTACACCTTC.

The chain links TRBV18 to TRBJ1-6, with D tentatively TRBD1 (5 bases). Germline CDR1 and CDR2: KGHSH and LQKENI. The germline V and J ends were trimmed by 5 bases and 0 bases, with 14 bases remaining between them. This CDR3 has 17 amino acids. Written as DNA, the CDR3 is TGTGCCAGCTCAGAGTCACAGGAGAGCTCCTATAATTCACCCCTCCACTTT. Its protein is CASSESQESSYNSPLHF.

The V and J genes are TRBV7-2 and TRBJ2-3; possibly TRBD1 for D (6 bases). Germline V gene lookup returns CDR1 SGHTA and CDR2 FQGNSA. The CDR3 loop spans 13 amino acids. Between the trimmed V and J ends, which lost 3 bases and 5 bases, there was a span of 9 bases. The CDR3 here is CASSLSGVDTQYF. For the CDR3, the DNA is TGTGCCAGCAGCTTGTCAGGGGTAGATACGCAGTATTTT.

This clone was counted once. This chain joins TRBV10-2 and TRBJ1-2; 7 nucleotides match TRBD1. The CDR3 runs 15 residues. With V trimmed by 6 bases and J by 0 bases, 7 bases remained unmatched. The germline V gene has CDR1 WSHSY and CDR2 SAAADI. CDR3 sequence: CASRRDRNTNYGYTF. The CDR3 DNA follows: TGCGCCAGCAGGAGGGACAGAAATACTAACTATGGCTACACCTTC.

The chain uses TRBV28 and TRBJ1-2; 7 bases match TRBD1. The CDR3 totals 15 residues. CDR1 is MDHEN, CDR2 SYDVKM, per germline. V shed 2 bases and J 6 bases; nucleotides not matched to a gene: 9. CDR3 loop: CASSLRSTGWDGYTF. The CDR3 nucleotides are TGTGCCAGCAGTTTACGATCGACAGGGTGGGATGGCTACACCTTC.

The rearrangement links TRBV3-1 (or the pseudogene TRBV3-2) to TRBJ2-7; TRBD1 might be the D (5 bases). This CDR3 contains 12 residues. CDR1 LGHDT and CDR2 YNNKEL come from the germline V gene (reference sequence). Trimming shortened V by 2 bases and J by 7 bases, and 9 bases separated the two germline ends. This CDR3 reads CASSQLKGEQYF. The CDR3 region has the DNA TGTGCCAGCAGCCAATTGAAGGGGGAGCAGTACTTC.

The chain recombines TRBV30 with TRBJ2-2; TRBD2 aligns across 10 bases. V trimming: 3 bases; J trimming: 4 bases; junction bases outside the gene matches: 8. The CDR3 has 16 amino acids. The germline gives CDR1 GTSNPN, CDR2 SVGIG (reference sequence). CDR3 DNA sequence: TGTGCCTGGAGCCTCTCTAGCGGGGGCCCCACCGGGGAGCTGTTTTTT. The encoded protein is CAWSLSSGGPTGELFF.

The CDR3 loop is CASSSTGQGGETQYF. CDR3 bases: TGTGCCAGCAGCTCTACAGGACAGGGAGGAGAGACCCAGTACTTC. The chain joins TRBV5-6 to TRBJ2-5, with TRBD1 identical over 8 bases. The CDR3 loop spans 15 amino acids. Germline assignment: CDR1 SGHDT and CDR2 YYEEEE. V gave up 3 bases and J gave up 4 bases; unmatched junction bases: 8.

The CDR3 DNA follows: TGTGCCAGTAGTCAGGCGGCAAACTCCTACAATGAGCAGTTCTTC. Translation: CASSQAANSYNEQFF. The V call is TRBV19, the J call TRBJ2-1; D not certain. Germline V gene sequence: CDR1 LNHDA, CDR2 SQIVND (reference sequence). V dropped 5 bases and J dropped 0 bases, with 11 bases sitting between them. The CDR3 is 15 amino acids.